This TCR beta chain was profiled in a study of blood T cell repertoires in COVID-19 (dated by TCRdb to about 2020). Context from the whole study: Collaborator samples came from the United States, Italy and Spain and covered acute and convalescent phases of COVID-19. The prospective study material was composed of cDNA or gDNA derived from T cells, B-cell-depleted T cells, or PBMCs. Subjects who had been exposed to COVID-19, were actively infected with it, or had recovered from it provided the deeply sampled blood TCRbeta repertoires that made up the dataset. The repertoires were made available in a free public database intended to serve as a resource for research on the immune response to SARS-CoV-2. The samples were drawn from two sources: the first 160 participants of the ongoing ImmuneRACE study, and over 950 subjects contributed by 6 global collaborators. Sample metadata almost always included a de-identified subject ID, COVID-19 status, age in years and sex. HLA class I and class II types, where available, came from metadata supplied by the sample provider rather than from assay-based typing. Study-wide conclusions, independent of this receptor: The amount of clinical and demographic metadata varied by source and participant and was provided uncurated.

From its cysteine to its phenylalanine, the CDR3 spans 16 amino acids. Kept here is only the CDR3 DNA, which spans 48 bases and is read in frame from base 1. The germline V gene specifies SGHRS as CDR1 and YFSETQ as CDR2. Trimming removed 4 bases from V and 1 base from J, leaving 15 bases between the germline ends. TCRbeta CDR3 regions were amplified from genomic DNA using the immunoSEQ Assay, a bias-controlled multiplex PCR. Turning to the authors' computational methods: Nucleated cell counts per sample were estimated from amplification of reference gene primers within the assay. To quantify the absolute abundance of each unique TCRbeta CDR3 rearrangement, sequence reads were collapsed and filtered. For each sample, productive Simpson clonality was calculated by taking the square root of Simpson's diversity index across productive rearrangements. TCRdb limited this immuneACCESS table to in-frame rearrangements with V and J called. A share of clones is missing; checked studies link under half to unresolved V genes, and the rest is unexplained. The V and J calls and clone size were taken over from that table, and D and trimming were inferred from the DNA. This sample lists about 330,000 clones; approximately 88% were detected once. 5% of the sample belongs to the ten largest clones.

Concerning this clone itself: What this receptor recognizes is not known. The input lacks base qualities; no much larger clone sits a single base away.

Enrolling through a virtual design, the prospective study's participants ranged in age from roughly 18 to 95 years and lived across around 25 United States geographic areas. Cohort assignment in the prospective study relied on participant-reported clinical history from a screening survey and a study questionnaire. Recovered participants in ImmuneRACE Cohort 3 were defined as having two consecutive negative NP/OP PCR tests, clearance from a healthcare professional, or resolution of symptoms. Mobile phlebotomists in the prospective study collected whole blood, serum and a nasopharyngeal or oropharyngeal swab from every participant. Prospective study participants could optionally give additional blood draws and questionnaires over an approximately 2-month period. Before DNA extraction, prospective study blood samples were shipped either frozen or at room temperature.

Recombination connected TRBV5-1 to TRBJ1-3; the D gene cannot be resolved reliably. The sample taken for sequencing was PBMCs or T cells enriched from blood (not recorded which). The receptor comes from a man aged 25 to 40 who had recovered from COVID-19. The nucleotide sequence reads TGCGCCAGCAGCCCGGGGATCCAACCATCTGGAAACACCATATATTTT. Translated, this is CASSPGIQPSGNTIYF.